The 24 T cell receptor beta chains below all came from one sample that was sequenced in a study of T cells in women clearing cervical HPV infection. Produced via immunoSEQ multiplex PCR; TCRdb's table is partial and in-frame only. This sample lists about 20,000 clones; its ten largest clones have about 5%. What was sequenced was blood buffy coat. These receptors were obtained from a woman aged 18 to 75 with a cervical HPV16 infection that either progressed to CIN3+ or cleared (not recorded which).

A word on this clone: The CDR3 extends 3 residues past the end of the read, so its final part is completed from the germline J gene. This chain links TRBV10-1 with TRBJ2-1, with D perhaps TRBD2 (5 bases). The V end lost 8 bases, the J end lost 3 bases, and 8 bases lay between the germline ends. The CDR3 covers 12 residues. Germline assignment: CDR1 WNHNN and CDR2 SYGVQD (reference sequence). The CDR3 DNA, read in part, is TGCGCCAGCTCTAGCAACTACAATGAG. Residues: CASSSNYNE. The entire CDR3 reads CASSSNYNEQFF.

Turning to this clone: The sequence runs out 3 residues before the end of the CDR3; the remainder is reconstructed from the germline J gene. The chain recombines TRBV7-9 with TRBJ2-7; D call uncertain. The germline CDR1 and CDR2 sequences are SEHNR and FQNEAQ (reference sequence). V gave up 1 base and J gave up 2 bases, with 12 bases separating them. The CDR3 spans 15 residues. The sequenced part of the CDR3 DNA is TGTGCCAGCAGCTTAGGAGGCAGCGCTCCCTACGAG. Its protein product is CASSLGGSAPYE. The whole CDR3 reads CASSLGGSAPYEQYF. Together with reference TRBV7-9 and TRBJ2-7, the CDR3 gives the full variable domain: DTGVSQNPRHKITKRGQNVTFRCDPISEHNRLYWYRQTLGQGPEFLTYFQNEAQLEKSRLLSDRFSAERPKGSFSTLEIQRTEQGDSAMYLCASSLGGSAPYEQYFGPGTRLTVT.

The part of the CDR3 DNA that was read is TGTGCCAGTAGTATCCGTAGGGGAAGACTAGCGGGGTTAAGCACAGATACG. Translated, it gives CASSIRRGRLAGLSTDT. The entire CDR3 reads CASSIRRGRLAGLSTDTQYF. The chain couples TRBV19 to TRBJ2-3; 11 nucleotides align to TRBD2. The CDR3 end falls 3 residues outside the read, so it is completed with the germline J gene. This CDR3 has 20 residues. After removal of 3 bases from V and 0 bases from J, the junction contained 14 bases not matched to a gene. Germline V gene lookup returns CDR1 LNHDA and CDR2 SQIVND (reference sequence).

This clone registers medium-sized (0.01 to 0.1%) by frequency. The observed sequence ends 3 residues before the CDR3 terminus, with the missing tail filled in from the germline J gene. The chain is built from TRBV2 and TRBJ2-6; TRBD1 agrees at 10 bases. Per the germline V gene, CDR1 is SNHLY and CDR2 is FYNNEI. With V trimmed by 3 bases and J by 3 bases, 11 bases remained unmatched. CDR3 length: 19 residues. CDR3 protein: CASSEHGGQGGYGANVLTF. The CDR3 bases that were read are TGTGCCAGCAGTGAGCATGGAGGACAGGGGGGCTATGGGGCCAACGTC.

Concerning this clone: The missing CDR3 end, 3 residues past where the read stops, is filled in from the germline J gene. This chain uses TRBV5-1 with TRBJ2-3, with D possibly being TRBD1 (5 bases). In germline, CDR1 is SGHRS, CDR2 YFSETQ. Trimming took off 1 base at V and 6 bases at J, with 12 bases between the two ends. The CDR3 consists of 14 residues. This chain's CDR3 is CASSLHRPSDTQYF. The sequenced part of the CDR3 DNA is TGCGCCAGCAGCTTGCACAGGCCTTCGGATACG.

With regard to this clone: Sequencing ends 3 residues short of the CDR3 end; the germline J gene provides the rest. The gene calls are TRBV18 and TRBJ2-3; 7 bases match TRBD1. This CDR3 contains 14 residues. The germline V gene has CDR1 KGHSH and CDR2 LQKENI. The V and J ends lost 5 bases and 4 bases, in that order; junction bases with no gene match: 6. This CDR3 reads CASSGTTGPDTQYF. The CDR3 DNA, read in part, is TGTGCCAGCTCAGGGACGACAGGGCCAGATACG.

Regarding this clone: The CDR3 end is not reached by the read, which stops 3 residues before it; the germline J gene fills it in. The chain couples TRBV29-1 to TRBJ1-6; 9 bases agree with TRBD1. CDR3 length equals 15 residues. The V gene's germline CDR1 is SQVTM and CDR2 ANQGSEA. V was clipped by 6 bases and J by 7 bases; unmatched bases: 10. The CDR3 here is CSVRAGDRANSPLHF. The DNA read from the CDR3 is TGCAGCGTCCGTGCGGGGGACAGGGCAAATTCACCC.

Of note for this clone: With the read ending 3 residues before the CDR3 end, the germline J gene is used to fill in that end. This chain uses TRBV5-5 with TRBJ1-1, with no clear D. Germline loops: CDR1 SGHKS, CDR2 YYEKEE (reference sequence). The CDR3 is made up of 12 amino acids. The V end lost 5 bases, the J end lost 0 bases, and 5 bases lay between the germline ends. CDR3: CASRNMNTEAFF. The sequenced part of the CDR3 DNA is TGTGCCAGCAGGAACATGAACACTGAA.

Note on this clone: The sequence runs out 3 residues before the end of the CDR3; the remainder is reconstructed from the germline J gene. The V and J genes are TRBV19 and TRBJ1-2, with D maybe TRBD1 (6 bases). Between the trimmed V and J ends, which lost 3 bases and 4 bases, there was a span of 18 bases. This CDR3 has 16 amino acids. The germline gives CDR1 LNHDA, CDR2 SQIVND (reference sequence). The DNA read from the CDR3 is TGTGCCAGTAGTATCTACCCTCCAGGGGCAGTCTATGGC. The encoded protein is CASSIYPPGAVYG. The whole CDR3 protein is CASSIYPPGAVYGYTF. The full variable domain, its missing parts supplied by reference TRBV19 and TRBJ1-2, is DGGITQSPKYLFRKEGQNVTLSCEQNLNHDAMYWYRQDPGQGLRLIYYSQIVNDFQKGDIAEGYSVSREKKESFPLTVTSAQKNPTAFYLCASSIYPPGAVYGYTFGSGTRLTVV.

As regards this clone: The CDR3 is cut off 3 residues early in the read; its end comes from the germline J gene. V and J are TRBV4-1 and TRBJ1-1; 12 nucleotides agree with TRBD1. CDR1 is MGHRA and CDR2 is YSYEKL in the germline V gene. The CDR3 consists of 17 residues. With V trimmed by 5 bases and J by 1 base, 8 bases remained unmatched. The CDR3 is CASSFRDRGPENTEAFF. The sequenced part of the CDR3 DNA is TGCGCCAGCAGCTTCCGGGACAGGGGGCCTGAGAACACTGAA.

About this clone itself: Read coverage stops 3 residues before the CDR3 terminus; the germline J gene supplies the remainder. The V call is TRBV2, the J call TRBJ1-1; a weak D match, TRBD1 (6 bases). This CDR3 comprises 12 residues. The V gene lost 8 bases and the J gene lost 6 bases, with 13 bases spanning the gap. The germline gives CDR1 SNHLY, CDR2 FYNNEI. The CDR3 bases that were read are TGTGCCAGCGGTCAGGGGAGGGCTGAA. Protein product: CASGQGRAE. The complete CDR3 reads CASGQGRAEAFF.

Regarding this clone: The CDR3 goes on 3 residues after the read ends, and that part is filled in from the germline J gene. This rearrangement joins TRBV6-1 to TRBJ1-2, with D maybe TRBD1 (5 bases). CDR1 is MNHNS and CDR2 is SASEGT in the germline V gene. This CDR3 has 18 residues. The DNA read from the CDR3 is TGTGCCAGCAGTGAACTAGGGGCGACTAGCGGGAGCTCCTACGAC. This codes for CASSELGATSGSSYD. The CDR3, in full, reads CASSELGATSGSSYDYTF.

As concerns this clone: The missing CDR3 end, 3 residues past where the read stops, is filled in from the germline J gene. The rearrangement links TRBV10-3 to TRBJ1-2, with a weak D call TRBD1 (5 bases). From germline, CDR1 is ENHRY and CDR2 SYGVKD. The CDR3 consists of 13 residues. The part of the CDR3 DNA that was read is TGTGCCGGGGGGGTAGCCCCCACAGATACC. Its protein is CAGGVAPTDT. The whole CDR3 protein is CAGGVAPTDTYTF.

Note on this clone: The read stops 3 residues short of the end of the CDR3; the missing end is completed from the germline J gene. The rearrangement uses TRBV7-9 and TRBJ1-2; tentatively, D is TRBD1 (5 bases). Germline CDR1 SEHNR, CDR2 FQNEAQ (reference sequence). The CDR3 spans 14 residues. The sequenced CDR3 bases are TGTGCCAGCAGCTTATCTATCGACAGTCCAGGC. It yields the protein CASSLSIDSPG. The whole CDR3 is CASSLSIDSPGYTF.

In the case of this clone: The read falls 3 residues short of the CDR3 end, and the missing part is taken from the germline J gene. The rearrangement uses TRBV7-2 and TRBJ2-1, with 9 bases identical to TRBD1. Germline values: CDR1 SGHTA, CDR2 FQGNSA. J gave up 8 bases and V 4 bases, and 9 bases lay outside the gene matches. CDR3 length: 15 amino acids. CDR3 in amino acids: CASSSTGGGMDEQFF. The DNA read from the CDR3 is TGTGCCAGCAGCTCGACAGGGGGAGGGATGGATGAG.

As concerns this clone: The CDR3 goes on 3 residues after the read ends, and that part is filled in from the germline J gene. The chain carries TRBV7-9 and TRBJ1-5; D unclear. Trimming left V 1 base short and J 2 bases short, with 6 bases between. Germline-derived CDR1 and CDR2 are SEHNR and FQNEAQ (reference sequence). The CDR3 sequence is 14 residues long. The CDR3 sequence: CASSLGTRNQPQHF. CDR3 bases read: TGTGCCAGCAGCTTAGGAACACGCAATCAGCCC.

Details on this clone: The observed sequence ends 3 residues before the CDR3 terminus, with the missing tail filled in from the germline J gene. This chain connects TRBV7-2 to TRBJ1-1, with TRBD1 matching 8 bases. Germline V gene data show CDR1 as SGHTA and CDR2 as FQGNSA. The CDR3 has 15 residues. V shed 0 bases, J shed 6 bases, and the junction held 6 bases outside the gene matches. The sequenced CDR3 bases are TGTGCCAGCAGCTTAGCGAATCAGGGGGCCCCTGAA. Translating gives CASSLANQGAPE. The CDR3 as a whole reads CASSLANQGAPEAFF.

Comments on this clone: Read sequence stops 3 residues before the CDR3 end, and the germline J gene provides the missing end. The chain is built from TRBV7-2 and TRBJ1-2; D ambiguous. Germline V CDR1 and CDR2: SGHTA, FQGNSA. This CDR3 region has 14 residues. The sequenced part of the CDR3 DNA is TGTGCCAGCAGCCCCGGTAGCGGGAGTTACGAC. Residues: CASSPGSGSYD. The whole CDR3 reads CASSPGSGSYDYTF. The whole variable domain, filled in from reference TRBV7-2 and TRBJ1-2, reads GAGVSQSPSNKVTEKGKDVELRCDPISGHTALYWYRQSLGQGLEFLIYFQGNSAPDKSGLPSDRFSAERTGGSVSTLTIQRTQQEDSAVYLCASSPGSGSYDYTFGSGTRLTVV.

In regard to this clone: The CDR3 is cut off 3 residues early in the read; its end comes from the germline J gene. The chain links TRBV5-5 to TRBJ1-1; D gene unclear. This CDR3 comprises 13 residues. Germline values: CDR1 SGHKS, CDR2 YYEKEE (reference sequence). V lost 0 bases, J lost 4 bases, and 7 bases lay in between. CDR3 sequence reads: CASSLGSGTEAFF. The part of the CDR3 DNA that was read is TGTGCCAGCAGCTTGGGCAGTGGCACTGAA.

Concerning this clone: Read sequence stops 3 residues before the CDR3 end, and the germline J gene provides the missing end. The gene calls are TRBV18 and TRBJ1-1; TRBD1 matches 10 bases. With V trimmed by 2 bases and J by 7 bases, 4 bases remained unmatched. Germline V CDR1 and CDR2: KGHSH, LQKENI. CDR3 length: 14 amino acids. The CDR3 sequence is CASSPTRDRGEAFF. CDR3 DNA, as far as it was read: TGTGCCAGCTCACCAACTCGGGACAGGGGTGAA.

About this clone: The missing CDR3 end, 3 residues past where the read stops, is filled in from the germline J gene. The rearrangement joins TRBV12-3 or TRBV12-4 to TRBJ2-5, with TRBD2 matching 10 bases. With V trimmed by 5 bases and J by 4 bases, 7 bases remained unmatched. The CDR3 runs 15 residues. CDR3 sequence: CASSPLAGVGETQYF. The sequenced CDR3 bases are TGTGCCAGCAGTCCTCTAGCGGGAGTCGGAGAGACC.

Remarks on this clone: The read gets to within 3 residues of the CDR3 end, and the germline J gene fills in the rest. The rearrangement uses TRBV10-3 and TRBJ1-1; no firm D call. Germline V gene lookup returns CDR1 ENHRY and CDR2 SYGVKD. This CDR3 has 15 residues. Trimming removed 0 bases at V and 1 base at J, with 9 bases between. The part of the CDR3 DNA that was read is TGTGCCATCAGTGAGTCCTTGGCGGGGAACACTGAA. This gives the protein CAISESLAGNTE. The complete CDR3 sequence is CAISESLAGNTEAFF.

For this clone: The read ends 3 residues shy of where the CDR3 ends; the end is completed using the germline J gene. The genes are TRBV7-9 and TRBJ1-2, with 12 positions matching TRBD1. J was trimmed by 2 bases and V by 6 bases; bases with no gene match: 4. CDR3 length: 15 residues. CDR1 is SEHNR and CDR2 is FQNEAQ in the germline V gene (reference sequence). CDR3 DNA, as far as it was read: TGTGCCAGCAGAACCGGGACAGGGGGCAACTATGGC. Residues: CASRTGTGGNYG. The entire CDR3 sequence reads CASRTGTGGNYGYTF.

As regards this clone: The CDR3 is cut off 3 residues early in the read; its end comes from the germline J gene. The gene calls are TRBV7-9 and TRBJ1-4; no firm D call. The CDR3 has 15 residues. Germline CDR1 SEHNR, CDR2 FQNEAQ (reference sequence). CDR3 sequence: CASSPGAFENSPLFF. Incomplete CDR3 DNA: TGTGCCAGCAGTCCAGGCGCCTTTGAGAATTCACCA.